Following are 21 T cell receptor beta chains from one sample sequenced in a study of blood T cells in healthy people across ages. Primers used in a second PCR of roughly 6 to 11 cycles were a sample-barcoded 5' primer and a J-beta primer mix. TCRdb redid the calling of the 5' RACE reads with MiXCR, one entry per CDR3 protein. The table includes over 1.5 million distinct CDR3 sequences, around half detected once. Sequencing input: blood. The receptors derive from a middle-aged woman in good health.

This clonotype was seen a few times. The chain has TRBV20-1 and TRBJ2-5; 9 nucleotides align to TRBD1. Trimming removed 1 base from V and 4 bases from J; junction bases left unmatched: 4. CDR1 and CDR2 from the germline V gene are DFQATT and SNEGSKA (reference sequence). The CDR3 runs to 14 residues. CDR3 amino acids: CSARVTGGRETQYF. The CDR3 nucleotides are TGCAGTGCTAGAGTTACAGGGGGCCGAGAGACCCAGTACTTC.

There are a few counts of this clonotype. The rearrangement joins TRBV4-3 to TRBJ2-3; unclear D gene. The CDR3 extends over 19 amino acids. In germline, CDR1 is LGHNA, CDR2 YSLEER. The V gene lost 0 bases and the J gene lost 2 bases, with 21 bases spanning the gap. CDR3 DNA sequence: TGCGCCAGCAGCCAAGAATCTTTGACCCTACAGACGTACACAGATACGCAGTATTTT. Translated: CASSQESLTLQTYTDTQYF.

This clonotype was seen only a few times. This sequence joins TRBV7-2 and TRBJ2-5; D ambiguous. Trimming removed 4 bases at V and 1 base at J, with 13 bases between. From germline, CDR1 is SGHTA and CDR2 FQGNSA. CDR3 size: 15 residues. The CDR3 DNA reads TGTGCCAGCAGCTCCCTCCGTGGAGTCCAAGAGACCCAGTACTTC. This codes for CASSSLRGVQETQYF.

V and J are TRBV11-2 and TRBJ2-5; 7 bases fit TRBD1. The length of the CDR3 is 16 residues. The V gene end was trimmed by 6 bases and the J gene end by 0 bases; junction bases not matched to a gene: 10. Germline loops: CDR1 SGHAT, CDR2 FQNNGV. The CDR3 sequence is CASSFRQGVYQETQYF. DNA of the CDR3: TGTGCCAGCAGTTTCAGACAGGGAGTGTACCAAGAGACCCAGTACTTC.

J is TRBJ2-5 and V is TRBV27; D may be TRBD1 (6 bases). From germline, CDR1 is MNHEY and CDR2 SMNVEV (reference sequence). Between the trimmed V and J ends, which lost 0 bases and 3 bases, there was a span of 17 bases. The CDR3 runs to 17 residues. The CDR3 region is CASSLSPGQLKKETQYF. The CDR3 DNA sequence: TGTGCCAGCAGTTTATCGCCCGGACAGCTAAAAAAAGAGACCCAGTACTTC.

The chain couples TRBV13 to TRBJ1-4; 8 nucleotides align to TRBD1. The CDR3 has 14 residues. Looked up from germline, CDR1 is PRHDT and CDR2 is FYEKMQ (reference sequence). The junction had 8 bases not matched to a gene; V was cut back by 7 bases and J by 7 bases. The CDR3 coding sequence is TGTGCCAGCACCCTACAGGGGGAAAGTGAAAAACTGTTTTTT. Protein sequence: CASTLQGESEKLFF.

Written as DNA, the CDR3 is TGTGCCAGCAGTGTGACTAGCTTCTACGAGCAGTACTTC. This sequence encodes CASSVTSFYEQYF. The chain joins TRBV2 to TRBJ2-7; 7 nucleotides agree with TRBD2. The CDR3 runs 13 residues. V dropped 4 bases and J dropped 3; count of bases not matched to a gene: 3. Germline values: CDR1 SNHLY, CDR2 FYNNEI.

This clonotype was seen only a few times. V and J are TRBV20-1 and TRBJ2-1; TRBD2 matches 10 bases. The germline V gene has CDR1 DFQATT and CDR2 SNEGSKA (reference sequence). The CDR3 loop spans 15 amino acids. The V and J ends lost 1 base and 3 bases, in that order; junction bases with no gene match: 3. CDR3 DNA: TGCAGTGCTAGAGTAGCGGGGGGCTACTACAATGAGCAGTTCTTC. Its translation is CSARVAGGYYNEQFF.

This clonotype was recorded once. Mismatch with germline at one junction end may stem from a read error. The chain couples TRBV29-1 to TRBJ1-5; 7 bases match TRBD1. From germline, CDR1 is SQVTM and CDR2 ANQGSEA. CDR3 length equals 14 residues. The CDR3 here is CSVRLRGPDQPQLF. The CDR3 nucleotides read TGCAGCGTTCGGTTGAGGGGGCCGGATCAGCCCCAGCTTTTT.

The J gene is TRBJ1-2, the V gene TRBV6-5; D is perhaps TRBD1 (5 bases). The CDR3 loop spans 17 amino acids. V shed 2 bases and J shed 2 bases, with 18 bases lying between them. The germline V gene has CDR1 MNHEY and CDR2 SVGAGI. The CDR3 DNA reads as TGTGCCAGCAGTTACCGAACCAGGAGGGGATCGAACTATGGCTACACCTTC. Translation: CASSYRTRRGSNYGYTF.

V is TRBV6-2 or TRBV6-3 and J is TRBJ2-3; 9 positions agree with TRBD2. The length of the CDR3 is 15 residues. Unmatched junction bases numbered 12, after V lost 8 bases and J lost 6 bases. Germline V gives CDR1 MNHEY, CDR2 SVGEGT. CDR3 sequence: CASAAGSGGPDTQYF. The DNA for the CDR3 is TGTGCCAGCGCCGCGGGAAGCGGGGGGCCGGATACGCAGTATTTT.

This clonotype was seen a handful of times. This chain joins TRBV6-2 or TRBV6-3 and TRBJ2-1, with D unresolved. V shed 0 bases and J shed 7 bases, with 7 bases lying between them. CDR1 and CDR2 from the germline V gene are MNHEY and SVGEGT. The CDR3 contains 13 residues. CDR3 in amino acids: CASSYSIGNEQFF. The CDR3 region has the DNA TGTGCCAGCAGTTACTCGATCGGTAATGAGCAGTTCTTC.

The table lists this clonotype with many counts. The chain employs TRBV4-3 and TRBJ2-3, with 8 bases that match TRBD1. Germline V lookup: CDR1 LGHNA, CDR2 YSLEER. The J segment lost 1 base and the V segment lost 1 base, leaving 1 base of the junction unmatched. The CDR3 covers 15 residues. CDR3 loop: CASSQGTGRTDTQYF. The CDR3 region has the DNA TGCGCCAGCAGCCAAGGGACAGGGCGCACAGATACGCAGTATTTT.

The genes are TRBV28 and TRBJ1-5, with 8 bases identical to TRBD1. CDR1 is MDHEN and CDR2 is SYDVKM in the germline V gene. Trimming at V came to 3 bases and at J to 4 bases, leaving 11 bases not matched to a gene. CDR3 length: 17 residues. DNA of the CDR3: TGTGCCAGCAGTTTCCCCGGGACAGGCGGTTGGAATCAGCCCCAGCATTTT. This codes for CASSFPGTGGWNQPQHF.

The rearrangement links TRBV9 to TRBJ1-2; tentatively, D is TRBD1 (5 bases). Per germline, CDR1 SGDLS and CDR2 YYNGEE. V lost 3 bases and J lost 9, with 24 bases in between. This CDR3 is 16 amino acids long. The CDR3 protein is CASSGVPGPVSLSYTF. The CDR3 DNA is TGTGCCAGCAGCGGCGTTCCGGGACCGGTCTCCTTAAGCTACACCTTC. Supplemented by reference TRBV9 and TRBJ1-2, the full variable domain reads DSGVTQTPKHLITATGQRVTLRCSPRSGDLSVYWYQQSLDQGLQFLIQYYNGEERAKGNILERFSAQQFPDLHSELNLSSLELGDSALYFCASSGVPGPVSLSYTFGSGTRLTVV.

The V call is TRBV6-2 or TRBV6-3, the J call TRBJ2-7, with 7 bases aligning to TRBD1. Germline CDR1 is MNHEY and CDR2 is SVGEGT. The CDR3 length is 16 residues. V trimming: 5 bases; J trimming: 1 base; junction bases outside the gene matches: 11. CDR3 protein: CASSNPRQGNSYEQYF. CDR3 coding DNA: TGTGCCAGCAGTAATCCCAGACAGGGAAATTCCTACGAGCAGTACTTC.

This clonotype was recorded a few times. The chain uses TRBV28 and TRBJ2-1, with D possibly matching TRBD1 (5 bases). The CDR3 is 14 residues long. Trimming pared 7 bases from V and 5 bases from J, leaving 15 bases between. The germline CDR1 and CDR2 sequences are MDHEN and SYDVKM. The DNA for the CDR3 is TGTGCCAGCACACCAAGGGGTTTCAACAATGAGCAGTTCTTC. It is translated as CASTPRGFNNEQFF. The full variable domain, completed using reference TRBV28 and TRBJ2-1, is DVKVTQSSRYLVKRTGEKVFLECVQDMDHENMFWYRQDPGLGLRLIYFSYDVKMKEKGDIPEGYSVSREKKERFSLILESASTNQTSMYLCASTPRGFNNEQFFGPGTRLTVL.

In its sample, this clonotype was seen a few times. This sequence joins TRBV15 and TRBJ2-3; 8 bases match TRBD2. In germline, CDR1 is LNHNV, CDR2 YYDKDF (reference sequence). The trim removed 7 bases at V and 4 bases at J, leaving 16 bases unmatched. This CDR3 is 17 amino acids long. The CDR3 protein is CATNGGVRQGRADTQYF. The CDR3 DNA reads as TGTGCCACCAACGGGGGGGTCCGGCAGGGGAGAGCAGATACGCAGTATTTT.

This clonotype was seen a handful of times. The gene calls are TRBV29-1 and TRBJ2-7; D may be TRBD1 or TRBD2 (6 bases each). The CDR3 has 11 residues. Germline V CDR1 and CDR2: SQVTM, ANQGSEA. The germline V and J ends were trimmed by 6 bases and 7 bases, with 13 bases remaining between them. In DNA form, the CDR3 reads TGCAGCGTGAGGGGGGAGGCTGAGCAGTACTTC. Translated: CSVRGEAEQYF.

The rearrangement links TRBV20-1 to TRBJ1-2; D is uncertain. This CDR3 has 13 amino acids. V shed 3 bases and J shed 1 base, with 9 bases lying between them. Germline V gene data show CDR1 as DFQATT and CDR2 as SNEGSKA (reference sequence). DNA for the CDR3: TGCAGTGCTAGTGAAGGAGTTAACTATGGCTACACCTTC. Protein: CSASEGVNYGYTF.

This clonotype was counted a single time. V usage is TRBV11-2 and J usage is TRBJ1-6; D may be TRBD1 (5 bases). The CDR3 is made up of 17 amino acids. The germline V and J ends were trimmed by 0 bases and 2 bases, with 11 bases remaining between them. Germline V CDR1 and CDR2: SGHAT, FQNNGV. The CDR3 nucleotides are TGTGCCAGCAGCTTAGATATCGGGGGTCCCTATAATTCACCCCTCCACTTT. This codes for CASSLDIGGPYNSPLHF.